This TCR beta chain was identified during a study of lymphopenia after photon versus proton radiotherapy. V shed 4 bases, J shed 6 bases, and the junction held 9 bases outside the gene matches. The CDR3 length is 16 residues. Germline V gives CDR1 LGHNA, CDR2 YSLEER. Whole-study results and caveats: Under photons, naive T cells and diversity fell while effector/memory populations rose. Better survival with proton therapy was suggested as possible, not demonstrated.

A note on this clone: Its target is not known.

Some clones are missing from TCRdb's copy, which holds only in-frame ones; the method was immunoSEQ multiplex PCR. The sample consists of 35,000 to 45,000 clones, under 85% of them appearing once. This rearrangement joins TRBV4-3 to TRBJ2-3, with 11 bases aligning to TRBD2. The receptor comes from a woman between 65 and 79 years old with pancreatic cancer. The material was peripheral blood, obtained from a patient treated with proton-based radiotherapy. The CDR3 DNA sequence: TGCGCCAGCAGCCCAATAGCGGGGGGGACCTATGATACGCAGTATTTT. It codes for CASSPIAGGTYDTQYF.